In its sample, the clone carrying this T cell receptor (beta chain) was seen once. The data derive from a study of cytomegalovirus exposure and HLA in healthy donors. V lost 5 bases to trimming and J lost 5 bases, with 15 bases between them. The CDR3 covers 14 residues. The germline CDR1 and CDR2 sequences are LNHDA and SQIVND (reference sequence). PCR employed 60 Vbeta and 13 Jbeta primers. Profiled with immunoSEQ multiplex PCR; TCRdb holds only in-frame clones, not every one. In the table there are roughly 100,000 clones, roughly four fifths of which are singletons. The chain joins TRBV19 to TRBJ1-2; tentatively, D is TRBD1 (5 bases). This clonotype was sampled from a man in his forties or fifties in good health and CMV-seronegative. The sample comprised PBMCs. The CDR3 DNA sequence: TGTGCCAGTAGTGCCCGGGTAGGGGCATATGGCTACACCTTC. Protein sequence: CASSARVGAYGYTF.